The 28 T cell receptor beta chains below were found in one sample sequenced in a study of OX40 agonist ivuxolimab in advanced cancers. The protocol was immunoSEQ multiplex PCR, while the TCRdb copy is restricted to in-frame clones and leaves out a portion. The sample includes more than 9,500 clones, about 75% seen only once; the top ten take roughly 29%. Material: CD4+ or CD8+ T cells sorted from blood, obtained in a trial of the OX40 agonist ivuxolimab. The receptor set was obtained from an adult with an advanced solid tumor such as melanoma, head and neck, liver or kidney cancer.

The chain links TRBV9 to TRBJ1-5; 7 positions agree with TRBD1. The germline V gene encodes CDR1 SGDLS and CDR2 YYNGEE. Trimming cost V 3 bases and J 2 bases; bases outside gene matches: 8. This CDR3 region has 16 residues. The CDR3 DNA reads TGTGCCAGCAGCGCAGGAGGGGACAGCCGCAATCAGCCCCAGCATTTT. It specifies CASSAGGDSRNQPQHF.

The rearrangement uses TRBV5-6 and TRBJ2-2, with D unclear. Trimming removed 2 bases from V and 3 bases from J, with 8 bases in between. CDR3 size: 14 residues. In germline, CDR1 is SGHDT, CDR2 YYEEEE. CDR3 sequence: CASSFSPDTGELFF. CDR3 sequence (DNA): TGTGCCAGCAGCTTCAGTCCAGACACCGGGGAGCTGTTTTTT.

The V and J genes are TRBV5-6 and TRBJ2-7, with unresolved D. Trimming shortened V by 0 bases and J by 8 bases, and 15 bases separated the two germline ends. The CDR3 has 14 residues. CDR1 is SGHDT and CDR2 is YYEEEE in the germline V gene. CDR3 sequence: CASSLGYGRPQQYV. CDR3 nucleotide sequence: TGTGCCAGCAGCTTGGGTTACGGCCGTCCCCAGCAGTACGTC.

The J gene is TRBJ1-1, the V gene TRBV20-1, with TRBD1 as a possible D gene (6 bases). Deletions cut 5 bases from V and 7 bases from J, with 11 bases between. The germline CDR1 and CDR2 sequences are DFQATT and SNEGSKA (reference sequence). The CDR3 is made up of 11 amino acids. The CDR3 loop is CSAPTGIEAFF. The CDR3 DNA reads as TGCAGTGCTCCTACAGGGATTGAAGCTTTCTTT.

This clone was counted once. V is TRBV10-3 and J is TRBJ2-1; the D is unclear. CDR1 is ENHRY and CDR2 is SYGVKD in the germline V gene. V was cut by 6 bases and J by 3 bases, with 15 bases left in between. The CDR3 contains 15 residues. The CDR3 spells CAIRYSIGYYNEQFF. The CDR3 bases are TGTGCCATCAGGTATTCCATCGGTTACTACAATGAGCAGTTCTTC.

The chain carries TRBV19 and TRBJ1-2; D perhaps matches TRBD1 (6 bases). This CDR3 has 13 amino acids. Germline assignment: CDR1 LNHDA and CDR2 SQIVND (reference sequence). Trimming shortened V by 7 bases and J by 8 bases, and 17 bases separated the two germline ends. The CDR3 DNA reads as TGTGCCAGTACCCCTGCCAGGGGCCGGGGCTACACCTTC. The encoded protein is CASTPARGRGYTF. The full variable domain, completed using reference TRBV19 and TRBJ1-2, is DGGITQSPKYLFRKEGQNVTLSCEQNLNHDAMYWYRQDPGQGLRLIYYSQIVNDFQKGDIAEGYSVSREKKESFPLTVTSAQKNPTAFYLCASTPARGRGYTFGSGTRLTVV.

The chain is built from TRBV9 and TRBJ2-2; the D gene could be TRBD1 or TRBD2 (6 bases each). Germline-derived CDR1 and CDR2 are SGDLS and YYNGEE. V was clipped by 3 bases and J by 3 bases, with 15 bases between them. This CDR3 spans 16 amino acids. This CDR3 reads CASSGRGPGYTGELFF. CDR3 DNA sequence: TGTGCCAGCAGCGGACGGGGGCCGGGGTACACCGGGGAGCTGTTTTTT.

The CDR3 coding sequence is TGTGCCAGCAGTGACGGGACAGATAATCAGCCCCAGCATTTT. Translation: CASSDGTDNQPQHF. The V gene is TRBV6-4, the J gene TRBJ1-5; 7 bases map to TRBD1. The CDR3 spans 14 residues. CDR1 and CDR2 (germline): MRHNA, SNTAGT. With V trimmed by 2 bases and J by 4 bases, 2 bases remained unmatched.

The chain combines TRBV5-8 with TRBJ1-3; 7 nucleotides match TRBD1. CDR1 and CDR2 from the germline V gene are SGHTS and YDEGEE. CDR3 length: 17 residues. The ends lost 0 bases at V and 3 bases at J; junction bases unmatched: 9. The CDR3 protein is CASSLGDSWSFGNTIYF. CDR3 bases: TGTGCCAGCAGCTTGGGGGACAGCTGGTCTTTTGGAAACACCATATATTTT.

The V and J genes are TRBV7-1 and TRBJ1-5; the match to TRBD1 covers 12 bases. TRBV7-1 is reported as an ORF; its role is uncertain. The CDR3 runs to 20 residues. Germline trimming cut 5 bases from V and 4 bases from J; bases unmatched to any gene: 18. CDR3 bases: TGTGCCAGCAGCACCGGGACAGGGGGCGCCCATACCATCAAGAATCAGCCCCAGCATTTT. This gives the protein CASSTGTGGAHTIKNQPQHF.

The chain is built from TRBV20-1 and TRBJ1-1; D gene ambiguous. V lost 0 bases and J lost 10, with 6 bases in between. Germline V gives CDR1 DFQATT, CDR2 SNEGSKA (reference sequence). The CDR3 runs 10 residues. The CDR3 DNA reads as TGCAGTGCTAGAGAGAACCCAGCTTTCTTT. Translated: CSARENPAFF.

In this sample, this clone is medium-sized. The rearrangement links TRBV19 to TRBJ2-3; 8 bases line up with TRBD2. Germline V gives CDR1 LNHDA, CDR2 SQIVND (reference sequence). This CDR3 contains 15 residues. The ends lost 9 bases at V and 2 bases at J; junction bases unmatched: 10. The CDR3 protein is CARPVERENTDTQYF. CDR3 coding DNA: TGTGCCAGGCCCGTTGAGCGGGAGAACACAGATACGCAGTATTTT. Supplemented by reference TRBV19 and TRBJ2-3, the full variable domain reads DGGITQSPKYLFRKEGQNVTLSCEQNLNHDAMYWYRQDPGQGLRLIYYSQIVNDFQKGDIAEGYSVSREKKESFPLTVTSAQKNPTAFYLCARPVERENTDTQYFGPGTRLTVL.

Written as DNA, the CDR3 is TGTGCCAGCAGTGAATGGGCAGGCGTAAGCTCCTACGAGCAGTACGTC. Its translation is CASSEWAGVSSYEQYV. The chain has TRBV6-1 and TRBJ2-7, with D unresolved. Trimming cost V 2 bases and J 0 bases, with 14 bases left between them. CDR3 length: 16 residues. CDR1 MNHNS and CDR2 SASEGT come from the germline V gene.

J is TRBJ1-4 and V is TRBV6-1; TRBD1 matches 8 bases. Germline assignment: CDR1 MNHNS and CDR2 SASEGT. V lost 8 bases and J lost 7; bases outside the gene matches: 9. The CDR3 spans 14 residues. The chain's CDR3 is CASLTGGGSEKLFF. The CDR3 nucleotides read TGTGCCAGCCTTACAGGGGGTGGGTCTGAAAAACTGTTTTTT.

The chain has TRBV11-2 and TRBJ2-1; 7 nucleotides match TRBD2. CDR3 length: 14 residues. Germline V gene sequence: CDR1 SGHAT, CDR2 FQNNGV. Germline trimming cut 5 bases from V and 4 bases from J; bases unmatched to any gene: 5. CDR3 bases: TGTGCCAGCAGCATCCAGGGACTATACAATGAGCAGTTCTTC. Its translation: CASSIQGLYNEQFF.

The chain employs TRBV9 and TRBJ1-2; no definite D call. CDR3 length: 15 residues. Germline CDR1 SGDLS, CDR2 YYNGEE. The V end lost 5 bases, the J end lost 0 bases, and 14 bases lay between the germline ends. The CDR3 nucleotides read TGTGCCAGCAGGTCTAATGGGGAAACTAACTATGGCTACACCTTC. It codes for CASRSNGETNYGYTF.

V is TRBV5-1 and J is TRBJ2-7; unclear D gene. The CDR3 sequence is 11 residues long. With 4 bases removed from V and 2 bases from J, the gap between germline ends came to 4 bases. Germline V gene data show CDR1 as SGHRS and CDR2 as YFSETQ. The CDR3 is CASSTAYEQYF. The CDR3 region has the DNA TGCGCCAGCAGCACAGCCTACGAGCAGTACTTC.

This sequence joins TRBV29-1 and TRBJ2-1; the match to TRBD2 covers 7 bases. The CDR3 runs to 15 residues. CDR1 and CDR2 (germline): SQVTM, ANQGSEA. The V segment lost 7 bases and the J segment 4 bases; nucleotides outside the gene matches: 13. CDR3 bases: TGCAGCGCCCAACCGGTCCTAGCGGATTACAATGAGCAGTTCTTC. Encoded protein: CSAQPVLADYNEQFF.

The genes are TRBV11-2 and TRBJ2-3; TRBD1 matches at 10 bases. This CDR3 comprises 17 residues. In germline, CDR1 is SGHAT, CDR2 FQNNGV. The trim removed 0 bases at V and 6 bases at J, leaving 9 bases unmatched. The chain's CDR3 is CASSLETDRGRKDTQYF. CDR3 coding DNA: TGTGCCAGCAGCTTAGAGACTGACAGGGGGCGCAAGGATACGCAGTATTTT.

The V call is TRBV19, the J call TRBJ1-1; unclear D gene. V dropped 8 bases and J dropped 1 base, with 8 bases sitting between them. This CDR3 is built from 12 residues. Germline loops: CDR1 LNHDA, CDR2 SQIVND (reference sequence). DNA for the CDR3: TGTGCCAGTCTAGCCGGGAACACTGAAGCTTTCTTT. Protein: CASLAGNTEAFF.

This clone came up a few times. The chain employs TRBV19 and TRBJ1-1; 12 bases align to TRBD1. The CDR3 covers 14 residues. Unmatched junction bases numbered 2, after V lost 4 bases and J lost 5 bases. Germline CDR1 reads LNHDA; CDR2 reads SQIVND (reference sequence). The CDR3 nucleotides are TGTGCCAGTAGTAGGGGACAGGGGGCAACTGAAGCTTTCTTT. Translating it yields CASSRGQGATEAFF.

V is TRBV28 and J is TRBJ2-1; D unclear. Trimming removed 3 bases at V and 5 bases at J, with 5 bases between. This CDR3 is built from 12 residues. Germline V lookup: CDR1 MDHEN, CDR2 SYDVKM. Here the CDR3 reads CASSFVDNEQFF. CDR3 bases: TGTGCCAGCAGTTTTGTGGACAATGAGCAGTTCTTC.

V gene TRBV30 combines with J gene TRBJ1-2, with D possibly matching TRBD1 (6 bases). This CDR3 is 13 amino acids long. In germline, CDR1 is GTSNPN, CDR2 SVGIG (reference sequence). V lost 0 bases and J lost 9, with 14 bases in between. CDR3 nucleotide sequence: TGTGCCTGGAGTGTACCACAGGGAGGTAGCTACACCTTC. Translated, it gives CAWSVPQGGSYTF.

This clone has just a few counts. The gene calls are TRBV6-4 and TRBJ2-3; D not certain. The CDR3 runs to 12 residues. Trimming pared 0 bases from V and 7 bases from J, leaving 5 bases between. Germline CDR1 is MRHNA and CDR2 is SNTAGT. CDR3 DNA: TGTGCCAGCAGTGACTCTGGGAATACGCAGTATTTT. Amino acids: CASSDSGNTQYF.

CDR3 protein: CASSPPGQGYTGELFF. The CDR3 DNA sequence: TGTGCCAGCAGCCCACCGGGACAGGGGTACACCGGGGAGCTGTTTTTT. The chain is built from TRBV27 and TRBJ2-2, with 10 bases identical to TRBD1. Trimming took 6 bases from V and 3 from J; bases not matched to a gene: 7. The CDR3 contains 16 residues. The germline V gene encodes CDR1 MNHEY and CDR2 SMNVEV (reference sequence).

As concerns this clone: The likely explanation is a read error, given a far larger clone one base away. This chain joins TRBV5-6 and TRBJ2-2; the match to TRBD2 covers 15 bases. In germline, CDR1 is SGHDT, CDR2 YYEEEE. The CDR3 runs 19 residues. Trimming cost V 0 bases and J 6 bases; bases outside gene matches: 9. CDR3 residues: CASSLDGLAGGGGSGELFF. CDR3 in DNA: TGTGCCAGCAGCTTGGACGGACTAGCGGGAGGGGGTGGATCCGGGGAGCTGTTTTTT.

This clone showed up just a few times. The gene calls are TRBV11-3 and TRBJ1-1; D ambiguous. Germline V gene sequence: CDR1 SGHNT, CDR2 YENEEA. This CDR3 has 13 residues. Trimming shortened V by 4 bases and J by 0 bases, and 6 bases separated the two germline ends. The CDR3 loop reads CASSSGVNTEAFF. CDR3 coding DNA: TGTGCCAGCAGCTCCGGGGTGAACACTGAAGCTTTCTTT.

The J gene is TRBJ2-3, the V gene TRBV10-1; D gene uncertain. The CDR3 is 17 amino acids. V dropped 1 base and J dropped 2 bases, with 16 bases sitting between them. Germline lookup yields CDR1 WNHNN and CDR2 SYGVQD (reference sequence). The DNA of the CDR3 is TGCGCCAGCAGTGAGTTTGGCCAGGTTTTTGACACAGATACGCAGTATTTT. This translates into CASSEFGQVFDTDTQYF.